The clone carrying this T cell receptor (beta chain) has just one count. In the original processing: Amplification from reference gene primers served as the basis for estimated nucleated cell counts. TCRdb keeps only in-frame clones here, not all; method: immunoSEQ multiplex PCR. Clone size and the V and J calls come from that table; the DNA yielded D and trimming. Here the sample spans around 95,000 clones, 70% to 80% being singletons. The data were obtained in a study of blood T cell repertoires in COVID-19. Study-level information: There were acute and convalescent COVID-19 samples, and they came from the United States, Italy and Spain.

The CDR3 spans 15 residues. The germline V gene encodes CDR1 SNHLY and CDR2 FYNNEI. Losses at the gene ends were 8 bases for V and 2 bases for J; bases not matched to a gene: 7. V usage is TRBV2 and J usage is TRBJ2-3, with 10 positions matching TRBD1. The sequencing sample was made of peripheral blood. The origin of this receptor is a woman between 65 and 79 years old with acute or convalescent COVID-19. Here the CDR3 DNA reads TGTGCCAGCGCGACCGGGACAGGGGACACAGATACGCAGTATTTT. Translated, it gives CASATGTGDTDTQYF.